This TCR beta chain was sequenced for a study of cytomegalovirus exposure and HLA in healthy donors. Study observations and caveats: It was only CMV serostatus that was available as immune exposure information. Presence/absence analyses assumed roughly uniform sequencing depth across donors.

Donors showed nominal health when sampled, although they likely had unrecorded immune exposures. This CDR3 has 16 amino acids. Germline values: CDR1 MNHNS, CDR2 SASEGT. With 4 bases clipped from V and 8 bases from J, the junction kept 9 bases outside the gene matches. Regarding this clone: Its target is unknown.

PCR used 60 Vbeta primers and 13 Jbeta primers. Measured with immunoSEQ multiplex PCR; TCRdb has only the in-frame clones, and not every one. This repertoire includes 30,000 to 35,000 clones. This rearrangement joins TRBV6-1 to TRBJ2-1; 12 bases line up with TRBD2. The TCR originated in a woman aged 40 to 50 in good health and CMV-seropositive. Sequenced: PBMCs. The CDR3 DNA sequence: TGTGCCAGCAGTGGGAGACTAGCGGGAGATTCCGATGAGCAGTTCTTC. Translating it yields CASSGRLAGDSDEQFF.